The 14 T cell receptor beta chains given below trace back to one sample, sequenced in a study of blood T cell repertoires in COVID-19. Sequencing used immunoSEQ multiplex PCR; TCRdb keeps in-frame clones, though not all of them. The sample records about 430,000 clones, about 88% being singletons. What was sequenced was PBMCs or T cells enriched from blood (not recorded which). These receptors came from a woman aged 18-29 years who had been exposed to COVID-19.

This sequence joins TRBV12-3 or TRBV12-4 and TRBJ2-7, with D tentatively TRBD1 (5 bases). Trimming took off 5 bases at V and 5 bases at J, with 13 bases between the two ends. The CDR3 consists of 13 residues. DNA of the CDR3: TGTGCCAGCAGTGGGTCAGGGAAAAACGAGCAGTACTTC. Translating gives CASSGSGKNEQYF.

The chain uses TRBV7-9 and TRBJ2-5; the match to TRBD2 covers 11 bases. There are 18 residues in the CDR3. Trimming at V came to 5 bases and at J to 3 bases, leaving 14 bases not matched to a gene. Germline V gene data show CDR1 as SEHNR and CDR2 as FQNEAQ (reference sequence). Here the CDR3 reads CASSTGLAVPQGEETQYF. The CDR3 nucleotides are TGTGCCAGCAGCACGGGACTAGCGGTCCCTCAGGGGGAAGAGACCCAGTACTTC.

This rearrangement joins TRBV19 to TRBJ1-5, with a tentative D call TRBD1 (5 bases). Germline values: CDR1 LNHDA, CDR2 SQIVND (reference sequence). The length of the CDR3 is 15 residues. The V end was cut by 5 bases, the J end by 1 base, with 12 bases between. The CDR3 region is CASSSGGVSNQPQHF. CDR3 nucleotide sequence: TGTGCCAGTAGTTCGGGGGGAGTGAGCAATCAGCCCCAGCATTTT.

This clone was detected only a few times. The chain has TRBV9 and TRBJ2-5, with TRBD2 matching 8 bases. Germline V CDR1 and CDR2: SGDLS, YYNGEE. CDR3 length: 16 residues. The junction had 5 bases not matched to a gene; V was cut back by 0 bases and J by 1 base. CDR3 sequence reads: CASSVGNGGGQETQYF. The CDR3 nucleotides read TGTGCCAGCAGCGTAGGCAACGGGGGGGGCCAAGAGACCCAGTACTTC. The full variable domain, its missing parts supplied by reference TRBV9 and TRBJ2-5, is DSGVTQTPKHLITATGQRVTLRCSPRSGDLSVYWYQQSLDQGLQFLIQYYNGEERAKGNILERFSAQQFPDLHSELNLSSLELGDSALYFCASSVGNGGGQETQYFGPGTRLLVL.

The chain carries TRBV11-2 and TRBJ1-1; D uncertain. Trimming pared 5 bases from V and 5 bases from J, leaving 18 bases between. The CDR3 has 15 residues. Germline V gene data show CDR1 as SGHAT and CDR2 as FQNNGV. The chain's CDR3 is CASSRGHVLQTEAFF. The DNA for the CDR3 is TGTGCCAGCAGCCGAGGCCATGTTCTGCAAACTGAAGCTTTCTTT.

This clone has just one count. The V and J genes are TRBV7-2 and TRBJ1-4, with 7 bases fitting TRBD1. CDR3 length: 15 residues. After removal of 3 bases from V and 6 bases from J, the junction contained 7 bases not matched to a gene. The V gene's germline CDR1 is SGHTA and CDR2 FQGNSA. CDR3 DNA sequence: TGTGCCAGCAGCTTCCAGGGGGTTGGGGATGAAAAACTGTTTTTT. The encoded protein is CASSFQGVGDEKLFF.

The genes are TRBV5-1 and TRBJ1-1, with 7 positions matching TRBD1. The CDR3 runs 13 residues. Germline trimming cut 2 bases from V and 8 bases from J; bases unmatched to any gene: 6. CDR1 is SGHRS and CDR2 is YFSETQ in the germline V gene. The DNA of the CDR3 is TGCGCCAGCAGCTTCGGACAGGCCGCCGAAGCTTTCTTT. It translates to CASSFGQAAEAFF.

The gene calls are TRBV3-1 (or the pseudogene TRBV3-2) and TRBJ2-7; 7 nucleotides line up with TRBD1. Per the germline V gene, CDR1 is LGHDT and CDR2 is YNNKEL (reference sequence). CDR3 length: 15 residues. The V segment lost 3 bases and the J segment 1 base; nucleotides outside the gene matches: 6. The CDR3 reads CASSHARQGSYEQYF. In DNA, the CDR3 is TGTGCCAGCAGCCACGCCCGACAGGGATCCTACGAGCAGTACTTC.

V and J are TRBV7-9 and TRBJ2-1; 11 bases line up with TRBD2. In germline, CDR1 is SEHNR, CDR2 FQNEAQ (reference sequence). This CDR3 contains 15 residues. The junction had 6 bases not matched to a gene; V was cut back by 6 bases and J by 5 bases. As DNA, the CDR3 is TGTGCCAGCAGACCCACTAGCGGGAGCGACAATGAGCAGTTCTTC. Translating gives CASRPTSGSDNEQFF. Looking up the rest from reference TRBV7-9 and TRBJ2-1 gives the full variable domain: DTGVSQNPRHKITKRGQNVTFRCDPISEHNRLYWYRQTLGQGPEFLTYFQNEAQLEKSRLLSDRFSAERPKGSFSTLEIQRTEQGDSAMYLCASRPTSGSDNEQFFGPGTRLTVL.

The chain combines TRBV7-8 with TRBJ2-7; TRBD2 matches at 8 bases. CDR3 length: 14 residues. Germline-derived CDR1 and CDR2 are SGHVS and FQNEAQ. V dropped 4 bases and J dropped 4; count of bases not matched to a gene: 6. The CDR3 DNA follows: TGTGCCAGCAGCTGGGTTAGCGGGACTTACGAGCAGTACTTC. It is translated as CASSWVSGTYEQYF.

V gene TRBV9 combines with J gene TRBJ1-1; D gene uncertain. V was clipped by 4 bases and J by 6 bases, with 16 bases between them. The CDR3 is 14 residues long. Germline V gene lookup returns CDR1 SGDLS and CDR2 YYNGEE. The CDR3 protein is CASSPQTGSAEAFF. The CDR3, as DNA: TGTGCCAGCAGCCCGCAGACGGGGTCTGCTGAAGCTTTCTTT.

The rearrangement uses TRBV9 and TRBJ1-4; D uncertain. The CDR3 runs to 15 residues. Germline assignment: CDR1 SGDLS and CDR2 YYNGEE. V lost 2 bases and J 8 bases, leaving 16 bases between the germline ends. The CDR3 nucleotides read TGTGCCAGCAGCGTTTTTGGTTCTCAGAACGAAAAACTGTTTTTT. Residues: CASSVFGSQNEKLFF. Combining the CDR3 with reference TRBV9 and TRBJ1-4 gives the whole variable domain DSGVTQTPKHLITATGQRVTLRCSPRSGDLSVYWYQQSLDQGLQFLIQYYNGEERAKGNILERFSAQQFPDLHSELNLSSLELGDSALYFCASSVFGSQNEKLFFGSGTQLSVL.

V usage is TRBV6-5 and J usage is TRBJ1-5, with 9 bases identical to TRBD1. The CDR3 contains 12 residues. Losses at the gene ends were 8 bases for V and 6 bases for J; bases not matched to a gene: 2. Germline CDR1 MNHEY, CDR2 SVGAGI. The CDR3 DNA sequence: TGTGCCAGCGGGACAGGGATTCAGCCCCAGCATTTT. Its translation is CASGTGIQPQHF.

This chain links TRBV28 with TRBJ1-1; D is undetermined. Trimming left V 4 bases short and J 5 bases short, with 11 bases between. The CDR3 has 13 residues. Per germline, CDR1 MDHEN and CDR2 SYDVKM. This CDR3 reads CASSSWPATEAFF. CDR3 in DNA: TGTGCCAGCAGTTCCTGGCCTGCAACTGAAGCTTTCTTT.